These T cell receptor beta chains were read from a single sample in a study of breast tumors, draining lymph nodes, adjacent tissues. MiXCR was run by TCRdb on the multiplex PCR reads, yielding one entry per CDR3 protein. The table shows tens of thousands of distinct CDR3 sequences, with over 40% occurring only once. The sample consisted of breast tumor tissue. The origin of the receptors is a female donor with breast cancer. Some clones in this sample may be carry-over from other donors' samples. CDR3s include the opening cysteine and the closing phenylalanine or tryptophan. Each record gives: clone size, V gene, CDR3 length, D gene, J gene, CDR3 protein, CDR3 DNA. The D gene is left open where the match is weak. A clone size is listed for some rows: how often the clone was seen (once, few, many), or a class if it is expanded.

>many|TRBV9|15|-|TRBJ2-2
CASSVLGSNTGELFF
TGTGCCAGCAGCGTATTAGGGTCGAACACCGGGGAGCTGTTTTTT
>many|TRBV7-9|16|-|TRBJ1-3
CASSPTAGHSGNTIYF
TGTGCCAGCAGCCCTACGGCAGGGCACTCTGGAAACACCATATATTTT
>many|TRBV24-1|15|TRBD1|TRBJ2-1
CATSDLGQGHNEQFF
TGTGCCACCAGTGATTTGGGACAGGGTCACAATGAGCAGTTCTTC
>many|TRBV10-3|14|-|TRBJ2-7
CAIKAGTLGYEQYF
TGTGCCATCAAGGCCGGAACCTTGGGCTACGAGCAGTACTTC
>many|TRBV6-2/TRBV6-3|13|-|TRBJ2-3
CASSYRSPDTQYF
TGTGCCAGCAGTTATCGAAGTCCAGATACGCAGTATTTT
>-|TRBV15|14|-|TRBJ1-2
CATSRDRGNYGYTF
TGTGCCACCAGCAGAGATCGGGGTAACTATGGCTACACCTTC
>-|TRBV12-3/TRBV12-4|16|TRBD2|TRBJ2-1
CASSWTSGRSYNEQFF
TGTGCCAGCAGCTGGACTAGCGGGAGGTCCTACAATGAGCAGTTCTTC
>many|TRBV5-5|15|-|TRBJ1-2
CASSIGDLGVDGYTF
TGTGCCAGCAGCATAGGGGACCTCGGGGTGGATGGCTACACCTTC
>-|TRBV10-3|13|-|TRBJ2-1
CAIRSDSYNEQFF
TGTGCCATCAGAAGCGATTCCTACAATGAGCAGTTCTTC
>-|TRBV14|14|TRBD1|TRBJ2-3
CTSSPTGGADTQYF
TGTACCAGCAGCCCGACAGGGGGGGCAGATACGCAGTATTTT
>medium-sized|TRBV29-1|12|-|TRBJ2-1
CSVDPTGNEQFF
TGCAGCGTTGACCCGACAGGCAATGAGCAGTTCTTC
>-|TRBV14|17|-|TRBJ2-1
CASSQVGGVISLTEQFF
TGCGCCAGCAGCCAAGTCGGCGGCGTAATATCCCTGACTGAGCAGTTCTTC
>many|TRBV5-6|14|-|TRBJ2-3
CASSRPTWGDTQYF
TGTGCCAGCAGCCGACCTACATGGGGAGATACGCAGTATTTT
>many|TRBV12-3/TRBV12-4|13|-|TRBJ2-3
CASSLVSTDTQYF
TGTGCCAGCAGTTTAGTTAGCACAGATACGCAGTATTTT
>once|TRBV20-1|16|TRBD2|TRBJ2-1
CSASFAGGSSYNEQFF
TGCAGTGCTAGTTTTGCGGGAGGAAGCTCCTACAATGAGCAGTTCTTC
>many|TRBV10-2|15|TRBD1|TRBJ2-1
CASSESSFPGGKQFF
TGCGCCAGCAGTGAGTCCTCCTTCCCAGGGGGAAAGCAGTTCTTC
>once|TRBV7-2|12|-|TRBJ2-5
CASSLEQETQYF
TGTGCCAGCAGCTTGGAGCAAGAGACCCAGTACTTC
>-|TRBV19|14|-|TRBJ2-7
CAGKGAGAFREQYF
TGTGCCGGAAAGGGGGCGGGAGCGTTCCGCGAGCAGTACTTC
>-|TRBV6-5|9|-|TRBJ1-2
CASSLSYTF
TGTGCCAGCAGTCTAAGTTACACCTTC
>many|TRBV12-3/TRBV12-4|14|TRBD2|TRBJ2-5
CASTLAGGGKTQYF
TGTGCCAGCACCTTAGCGGGAGGCGGGAAGACCCAGTACTTC
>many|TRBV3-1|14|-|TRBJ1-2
CASSRGELNYGYTF
TGTGCCAGCAGTCGCGGGGAACTCAACTATGGCTACACCTTC
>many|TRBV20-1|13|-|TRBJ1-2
CSARGTANYGYTF
TGCAGTGCTAGAGGGACAGCTAACTATGGCTACACCTTC
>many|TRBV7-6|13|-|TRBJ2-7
CASSPPGSYEQYF
TGTGCCAGCAGTCCTCCGGGGTCCTACGAGCAGTACTTC
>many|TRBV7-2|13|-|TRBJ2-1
CASSLEALGEQFF
TGTGCCAGCAGCTTAGAAGCGCTGGGTGAGCAGTTCTTC
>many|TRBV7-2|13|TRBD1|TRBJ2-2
CASSRQGTGELFF
TGTGCCAGCAGCCGACAGGGGACCGGGGAGCTGTTTTTT
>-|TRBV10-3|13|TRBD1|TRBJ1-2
CAIRIGTGNGYTF
TGTGCCATCAGGATAGGGACAGGCAATGGCTACACCTTC
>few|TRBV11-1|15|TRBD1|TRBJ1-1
CASSPRDRGDTEAFF
TGTGCCAGCAGCCCTAGGGACAGGGGAGACACTGAAGCTTTCTTT
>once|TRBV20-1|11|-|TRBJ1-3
CSADYGNTIYF
TGCAGTGCAGATTACGGGAACACCATATATTTT
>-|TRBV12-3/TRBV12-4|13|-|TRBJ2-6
CASSPLWSSGLTF
TGTGCCAGCAGCCCCCTCTGGTCCAGCGGCCTGACTTTC
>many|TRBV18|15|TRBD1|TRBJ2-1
CASSRGQGAENEQFF
TGTGCCAGCTCACGCGGCCAGGGGGCGGAGAATGAGCAGTTCTTC
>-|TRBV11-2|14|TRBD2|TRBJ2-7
CASSLLGGAGEQHF
TGTGCCAGCAGCTTGCTGGGCGGAGCGGGGGAGCAGCACTTC
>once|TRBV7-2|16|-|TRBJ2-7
CASSLAPGTYSYEQYF
TGTGCCAGCAGCTTAGCCCCCGGGACGTACTCCTACGAGCAGTACTTC
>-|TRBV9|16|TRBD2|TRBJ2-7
CARDARLAGGDYEQYF
TGTGCTAGAGATGCGCGACTAGCGGGAGGGGACTACGAGCAGTACTTC
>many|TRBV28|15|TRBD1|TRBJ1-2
CASSFVQGVHYGYTF
TGTGCCAGCAGTTTTGTACAGGGGGTTCACTATGGCTACACCTTC
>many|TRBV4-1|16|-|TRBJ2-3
CASSQEVLAGTDTQYF
TGCGCCAGCAGCCAAGAAGTTCTCGCGGGCACAGATACGCAGTATTTT
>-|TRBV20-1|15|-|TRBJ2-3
CSAVTGRQFTDMQYF
TGCAGTGCCGTAACAGGGAGACAGTTCACAGATATGCAGTATTTT
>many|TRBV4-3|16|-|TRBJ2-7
CASSPGVGQGSYEQYF
TGCGCCAGCAGCCCGGGGGTGGGGCAGGGGTCCTACGAGCAGTACTTC
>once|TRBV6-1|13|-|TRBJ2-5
CASSPGRGQTQYF
TGTGCCAGCAGTCCCGGCAGGGGCCAAACCCAGTACTTC
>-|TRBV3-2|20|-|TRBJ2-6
CASSQQEQGVGLSGATVLTF
TGTGCCAGCAGCCAACAAGAACAGGGCGTGGGGTTGTCTGGGGCCACCGTCCTGACTTTC
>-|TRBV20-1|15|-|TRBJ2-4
CSASKGEVAKNIQYF
TGCAGTGCTAGCAAGGGGGAGGTAGCCAAAAACATTCAGTACTTC
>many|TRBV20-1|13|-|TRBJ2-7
CSASQSTNYEQYF
TGCAGTGCTAGCCAGTCAACCAACTACGAGCAGTACTTC
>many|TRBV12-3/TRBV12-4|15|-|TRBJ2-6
CASTLGYSGANVLTF
TGTGCCAGCACCCTGGGGTACTCTGGGGCCAACGTCCTGACTTTC
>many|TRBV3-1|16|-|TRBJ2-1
CASSPGERAGQKEQFF
TGTGCCAGCAGCCCTGGGGAGAGGGCTGGACAGAAGGAGCAGTTCTTC
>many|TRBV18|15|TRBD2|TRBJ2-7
CASSPASSGSKEQYF
TGTGCCAGCTCACCGGCCTCTAGCGGGAGTAAAGAGCAGTACTTC